One T cell receptor beta chain is described in this entry. No antigen is known for it. The time point was: week 5, during vaccination. A single vaccine dose contained 300 ug of mutant IDH1 20-mer peptide, and topical imiquimod was used with it. The germline CDR1 and CDR2 sequences are SQVTM and ANQGSEA. The V and J ends lost 4 bases and 2 bases respectively, with 9 bases between them. This CDR3 is built from 12 residues. This entry is derived from a study of a mutant IDH1 vaccine in newly diagnosed glioma. TCRdb's copy holds only in-frame clones and misses some; the assay was immunoSEQ multiplex PCR. The sample has 50,000 to 70,000 clones, approximately 79% seen once.

V is TRBV29-1 and J is TRBJ2-7; no firm D call. This sequence was found in a woman aged 18-30 years with glioma. Some clones in this sample may be carry-over from other donors' samples. The sample consisted of PBMCs, taken from a glioma patient whose treatment included an IDH1 peptide vaccine. This CDR3 is CSVAESAYEQYF. The CDR3 nucleotides read TGCAGCGTTGCCGAGTCCGCCTACGAGCAGTACTTC.